This T cell receptor (beta chain) was recovered during a study of monozygotic twins with inflammatory bowel disease. Study observations and caveats: IBD patients, compared with healthy twins, shared fewer clonotypes with others (especially with disease activity).

Regarding this clonotype: Its antigen is undetermined.

The CDR3 has 16 residues. Germline values: CDR1 SGHNT, CDR2 YYREEE (reference sequence). TCRdb re-called the 5' RACE reads and shows each CDR3 protein once, DNA omitted. This table lists fewer than 350,000 distinct CDR3 sequences. V usage is TRBV5-4 and J usage is TRBJ1-1; without DNA, the TCRdb call of TRBD1 cannot be checked. The receptor's source is a human donor with ulcerative colitis or Crohn's disease, or a healthy co-twin of an affected twin (not recorded which). Sequenced input: blood. The CDR3 is CASSPTGGRMNTEAFF.